This T cell receptor (beta chain) was captured by sequencing in a study of blood T cell repertoires in COVID-19. Looking at the study overall: The United States, Italy and Spain supplied acute and convalescent COVID-19 samples. In each case, the material was cDNA or gDNA derived from T cells, B-cell-depleted T cells, or PBMCs.

Authors' processing steps: Amplification with reference gene primers provided the estimates of nucleated cell counts. The protocol was immunoSEQ multiplex PCR, while the TCRdb copy is restricted to in-frame clones and leaves out a portion. From that table come the V and J calls and clone size; the DNA was used to work out D and trimming. The sample holds roughly 150,000 clones, over 75% seen once. The CDR3 is 16 amino acids. Germline CDR1 and CDR2: SGHRS and YFSETQ. V lost 4 bases to trimming and J lost 4 bases, with 19 bases between them. The sequenced sample consisted of peripheral blood. This TCR was sampled from a man aged 50 to 60 with acute or convalescent COVID-19. The chain joins TRBV5-1 to TRBJ2-3; possible D gene TRBD2, 6 bases. Written as DNA, the CDR3 is TGCGCCAGCAGCCCGGCCTGGAGGGATGGGGCAGATACGCAGTATTTT. This encodes CASSPAWRDGADTQYF.